These T cell receptor beta chains were read from a single sample in a study of cytomegalovirus exposure and HLA in healthy donors. Measured with immunoSEQ multiplex PCR; TCRdb has only the in-frame clones, and not every one. The sample yields roughly 150,000 clones, less than 80% seen once. The material sequenced was PBMCs. These TCRs come from a man aged 40-50 years in good health and CMV-seropositive. The CDR3 runs from the conserved cysteine through the conserved F or W. D genes are given only for firm matches. Not all rows give a size; the values are once, few, many and, for expanded clones, a class.

>.|TRBJ1-5|TRBV7-9|.
CASSLGGQLNQPQHF
TGTGCCAGCAGCTTAGGAGGACAGCTCAATCAGCCCCAGCATTTT
>.|TRBJ2-7|TRBV6-6|.
CASSPQYEQYF
TGTGCCAGCAGTCCCCAGTACGAGCAGTACTTC
>once|TRBJ1-4|TRBV29-1|.
CSVEGRANEKLFF
TGCAGCGTTGAAGGCCGAGCTAATGAAAAACTGTTTTTT
>.|TRBJ2-7|TRBV14|TRBD1
CASSRVGDRGDQYF
TGTGCCAGCAGCCGTGTAGGGGACAGGGGGGACCAGTACTTC
>once|TRBJ2-1|TRBV9|.
CASSVRGKSSYNEQFF
TGTGCCAGCAGCGTAAGGGGGAAGAGCTCCTACAATGAGCAGTTCTTC
>.|TRBJ1-1|TRBV28|.
CASRASIVNTEAFF
TGTGCCAGCAGAGCCTCCATTGTGAACACTGAAGCTTTCTTT
>.|TRBJ2-7|TRBV7-9|TRBD1
CASSLGQGAIYEQYF
TGTGCCAGCAGCTTAGGACAGGGGGCTATCTACGAGCAGTACTTC
>.|TRBJ2-3|TRBV28|TRBD2
CASLGGLAGENTQYF
TGTGCCAGCCTTGGGGGACTAGCGGGAGAAAATACGCAGTATTTT
>.|TRBJ2-1|TRBV4-1|TRBD2
CASSPPLAGAGRFF
TGCGCCAGCAGCCCCCCACTAGCGGGAGCGGGGAGGTTCTTC
>.|TRBJ2-5|TRBV10-1|TRBD2
CASSEGTSGKETQYF
TGCGCCAGCAGTGAGGGGACTAGCGGAAAAGAGACCCAGTACTTC
>few|TRBJ2-7|TRBV28|.
CASSFSNYEQYF
TGTGCCAGCAGTTTCTCTAACTACGAGCAGTACTTC
>.|TRBJ2-2|TRBV18|TRBD2
CASSRPVAGIYTGELFF
TGTGCCAGCTCTCGTCCGGTAGCGGGCATCTACACCGGGGAGCTGTTTTTT
>.|TRBJ2-5|TRBV25-1|TRBD1
CASSRGQGKETQYF
TGTGCCAGCAGTAGGGGACAGGGGAAGGAGACCCAGTACTTC
>.|TRBJ1-5|TRBV19|.
CASKSVAHQPQHF
TGTGCCAGTAAGTCCGTAGCGCATCAGCCCCAGCATTTT
>.|TRBJ2-2|TRBV4-2|.
CASTPSEGDTGELFF
TGTGCCAGCACCCCTTCGGAGGGCGACACCGGGGAGCTGTTTTTT
>.|TRBJ2-1|TRBV2|TRBD1
CASRSVAGGDYNEQFF
TGTGCCAGCAGATCCGTTGCAGGGGGCGACTACAATGAGCAGTTCTTC
>.|TRBJ2-1|TRBV9|TRBD2
CASSVATGLAGSNEQFF
TGTGCCAGCAGCGTAGCTACGGGACTAGCGGGATCCAATGAGCAGTTCTTC
>.|TRBJ2-3|TRBV5-1|TRBD2
CASSLLAGVGDTQYF
TGCGCCAGCAGCTTACTAGCGGGAGTGGGTGATACGCAGTATTTT
>.|TRBJ2-2|TRBV5-1|TRBD1
CASSPNQGATGELFF
TGCGCCAGCAGCCCAAATCAGGGGGCCACCGGGGAGCTGTTTTTT
>.|TRBJ2-2|TRBV5-1|.
CASSLDIYTGELFF
TGCGCCAGCAGCTTGGACATTTACACCGGGGAGCTGTTTTTT
>.|TRBJ2-2|TRBV7-6|.
CASSRFEAGELFF
TGTGCCAGCAGTCGGTTTGAGGCCGGGGAGCTGTTTTTT
>.|TRBJ2-3|TRBV2|.
CASSEWTTNTQYF
TGTGCCAGCAGTGAATGGACTACCAATACGCAGTATTTT
>.|TRBJ2-3|TRBV5-4|.
CASSLEGERGTQYF
TGTGCCAGCAGCTTGGAAGGAGAACGAGGCACGCAGTATTTT
>.|TRBJ1-1|TRBV27|.
CASRGGNTEAFF
TGTGCCAGCAGGGGGGGGAACACTGAAGCTTTCTTT
>.|TRBJ1-6|TRBV28|.
CAIKSSYNSPLHF
TGTGCCATCAAGAGCTCCTATAATTCACCCCTCCACTTT
>.|TRBJ1-2|TRBV19|.
CASSIGRGALGYTF
TGTGCCAGTAGTATAGGACGGGGGGCGCTTGGCTACACCTTC
>.|TRBJ2-5|TRBV5-1|TRBD2
CASSPPGLAEETQYF
TGCGCCAGCAGCCCTCCCGGACTAGCGGAAGAGACCCAGTACTTC
>.|TRBJ1-4|TRBV4-1|TRBD1
CASSQDPGTVGDEKLFF
TGCGCCAGCAGCCAAGATCCTGGGACAGTGGGGGATGAAAAACTGTTTTTT
>.|TRBJ2-1|TRBV9|.
CASSVLGSYNEQFF
TGTGCCAGCAGCGTACTCGGCTCCTACAATGAGCAGTTCTTC
>.|TRBJ1-6|TRBV6-5|TRBD1
CASSLDRGNSPLHF
TGTGCCAGCAGTCTTGACAGGGGAAACTCCCCCCTCCACTTT
>.|TRBJ2-7|TRBV5-1|.
CASSLGGGSYEQYF
TGCGCCAGCAGCTTGGGAGGGGGCTCCTACGAGCAGTACTTC
>.|TRBJ1-1|TRBV5-4|.
CASSLAGVGTEAFF
TGTGCCAGCAGCTTGGCGGGGGTGGGCACTGAAGCTTTCTTT
>.|TRBJ2-1|TRBV13|TRBD2
CASSLGTSGRADPEQFF
TGTGCCAGCAGCTTAGGCACTAGCGGGAGGGCCGATCCTGAGCAGTTCTTC
>.|TRBJ2-7|TRBV28|TRBD2
CASSSTSVSYEQYF
TGTGCCAGCAGCTCAACTAGCGTCTCCTACGAGCAGTACTTC
>.|TRBJ1-4|TRBV2|.
CASYTILATNEKLFF
TGTGCCAGTTATACCATACTTGCAACTAATGAAAAACTGTTTTTT
>.|TRBJ2-1|TRBV5-1|.
CASSTDSGPSVDEQFF
TGCGCCAGCAGCACTGATAGCGGTCCCTCCGTGGATGAGCAGTTCTTC
>once|TRBJ2-7|TRBV28|.
CASSSPGLSYEQYF
TGTGCCAGCAGTTCCCCAGGGTTGTCCTACGAGCAGTACTTC
>.|TRBJ2-1|TRBV27|TRBD2
CASSSSGSSSYNEQFF
TGTGCCAGCTCGTCTAGCGGGAGTAGCTCCTACAATGAGCAGTTCTTC
>.|TRBJ2-7|TRBV30|TRBD1
CACHRDSSYEQYF
TGTGCCTGCCACCGGGACAGCTCCTACGAGCAGTACTTC
>once|TRBJ2-7|TRBV7-6|TRBD2
CASSLASSGLAGGVSYEQYF
TGTGCCAGCAGCCTAGCCAGCTCGGGACTAGCGGGAGGTGTCTCCTACGAGCAGTACTTC
>few|TRBJ1-1|TRBV14|.
CASSPTYRLGTEAFF
TGTGCCAGCAGCCCGACTTACAGGTTGGGCACTGAAGCTTTCTTT
>.|TRBJ2-7|TRBV4-1|.
CASSPATNYEQYF
TGCGCCAGCAGCCCGGCCACTAATTACGAGCAGTACTTC
>.|TRBJ2-3|TRBV19|.
CASSVTREGTDTQYF
TGTGCCAGTAGTGTAACCCGGGAAGGCACAGATACGCAGTATTTT
>.|TRBJ2-7|TRBV5-5|TRBD2
CASSTAGGSIQQYF
TGTGCCAGCAGCACGGCGGGCGGGAGTATTCAGCAGTACTTC
>.|TRBJ1-3|TRBV6-5|.
CASSYLPTGTGNTIYF
TGTGCCAGCAGTTACCTGCCGACAGGCACTGGAAACACCATATATTTT
>.|TRBJ1-2|TRBV5-6|.
CASSLGGGSYTF
TGTGCCAGCAGCTTGGGTGGAGGGAGCTACACCTTC
>.|TRBJ2-2|TRBV5-1|.
CASSRTVTGELFF
TGCGCCAGTTCCCGGACAGTCACCGGGGAGCTGTTTTTT
>.|TRBJ1-2|TRBV5-4|TRBD1
CASSFDRGIEDGYTF
TGTGCCAGCAGCTTCGACAGGGGAATTGAGGATGGCTACACCTTC
>.|TRBJ1-6|TRBV2|TRBD1
CASRTGVYNSPLHF
TGTGCCAGCAGGACAGGGGTGTATAATTCACCCCTCCACTTT
>.|TRBJ1-1|TRBV5-8|.
CASSLTGQWNTEAFF
TGTGCCAGCAGCTTGACAGGGCAGTGGAACACTGAAGCTTTCTTT
>.|TRBJ2-7|TRBV28|TRBD1
CASSTPDRGKQYF
TGTGCCAGCAGTACCCCAGACAGGGGCAAGCAGTACTTC
>few|TRBJ1-1|TRBV29-1|.
CSVDLGQSTEAFF
TGCAGCGTTGATCTCGGACAGTCCACTGAAGCTTTCTTT
>.|TRBJ1-2|TRBV29-1|TRBD1
CSGGTGGQHGYTF
TGCAGCGGGGGGACAGGGGGACAACATGGCTACACCTTC
>.|TRBJ2-3|TRBV7-8|.
CASSGRTADTQYF
TGTGCCAGCAGCGGGAGGACCGCAGATACGCAGTATTTT
>.|TRBJ1-2|TRBV18|.
CASSPTGGAGYTF
TGTGCCAGCTCACCCACGGGGGGCGCGGGCTACACCTTC
>.|TRBJ2-1|TRBV4-2|TRBD1
CASSQDWDRGFNEQFF
TGTGCCAGCAGCCAAGATTGGGACAGGGGGTTCAATGAGCAGTTCTTC
>.|TRBJ2-2|TRBV5-4|.
CASSSPLGREHGELFF
TGTGCCAGCAGCTCGCCACTCGGGCGGGAACACGGGGAGCTGTTTTTT
>.|TRBJ2-7|TRBV7-2|.
CASSLGGGPAYEQYF
TGTGCCAGCAGCTTAGGGGGGGGGCCGGCCTACGAGCAGTACTTC
>.|TRBJ1-1|TRBV30|.
CAWSPGGAEAFF
TGTGCCTGGAGCCCCGGGGGGGCTGAAGCTTTCTTT